These 11 T cell receptor beta chains share one sample of origin, sequenced in a study of human T cells and chemical hapten exposure. Time point reported: patch test 2, 6 weeks after DPC sensitization. Treatment indicated: therapeutic diphenylcyclopropenone sensitization with weekly scalp DPC. Using its own MiXCR run on the RACE reads, TCRdb lists one record per CDR3 protein. This table holds some 100,000 distinct CDR3 sequences, 9.3% found once. The sequencing used whole blood, collected in connection with sensitization to the hapten diphenylcyclopropenone (DPC). The receptors shown here come from a woman in her 40s with alopecia areata. Some clones in this sample may be carry-over from other donors' samples.

The chain employs TRBV28 and TRBJ2-5, with 9 bases lining up with TRBD1. The junction had 9 bases not matched to a gene; V was cut back by 6 bases and J by 10 bases. In germline, CDR1 is MDHEN, CDR2 SYDVKM. CDR3 length: 13 residues. CDR3 bases: TGTGCCAGCAGAGCAACAGGGGGCGGGCGCCAGTACTTC. Protein: CASRATGGGRQYF.

The chain carries TRBV28 and TRBJ2-3; TRBD2 aligns across 10 bases. Germline-derived CDR1 and CDR2 are MDHEN and SYDVKM. This CDR3 region has 13 residues. V shed 6 bases, J shed 4 bases, and the junction held 1 base outside the gene matches. CDR3 sequence reads: CASRGTSADTQYF. The CDR3 DNA reads TGTGCCAGCAGGGGGACTAGCGCAGATACGCAGTATTTT.

The chain carries TRBV20-1 and TRBJ2-7, with D possibly TRBD2 on 7 matching bases. This CDR3 has 14 residues. Germline V gene sequence: CDR1 DFQATT, CDR2 SNEGSKA (reference sequence). Trimming stripped 0 bases from V and 6 bases from J, with 15 bases between. The CDR3 DNA reads as TGCAGTGCTAGAGATGGGGGGGCATTCGGCGAGCAGTACTTC. The encoded protein is CSARDGGAFGEQYF.

This chain links TRBV6-2 or TRBV6-3 with TRBJ2-1, with D possibly matching TRBD2 (6 bases). This CDR3 contains 12 residues. Trimming pared 5 bases from V and 9 bases from J, leaving 11 bases between. Germline assignment: CDR1 MNHEY and CDR2 SVGEGT. The CDR3 sequence: CASSRRGTEQFF. The DNA for the CDR3 is TGTGCCAGCAGTCGGAGGGGTACTGAGCAGTTCTTC.

This clonotype has only a few counts. V is TRBV12-3 or TRBV12-4 and J is TRBJ2-4; 7 bases map to TRBD2. The CDR3 runs to 15 residues. After removal of 5 bases from V and 8 bases from J, the junction contained 12 bases not matched to a gene. The DNA for the CDR3 is TGTGCCAGCAGTCCGGGTCAGGGCCGGGGGGACATTCAGTACTTC. Protein product: CASSPGQGRGDIQYF.

This clonotype was counted many times. The chain uses TRBV25-1 and TRBJ1-4; TRBD1 aligns across 9 bases. Germline CDR1 is MGHDK and CDR2 is SYGVNS. This CDR3 spans 14 amino acids. Trimming took 4 bases from V and 6 from J; bases not matched to a gene: 3. The CDR3: CASSGDRADEKLFF. The CDR3 bases are TGTGCCAGCAGTGGGGACAGGGCGGATGAAAAACTGTTTTTT.

This clonotype was detected many times. This chain uses TRBV20-1 with TRBJ1-1, with D unclear. Germline-derived CDR1 and CDR2 are DFQATT and SNEGSKA (reference sequence). V was shortened by 5 bases and J by 4 bases, with 17 bases between the two germline ends. The CDR3 loop spans 14 amino acids. The CDR3, as DNA: TGCAGTGCTGGCCCGGGAGGGTGGGGCACTGAAGCTTTCTTT. Its protein is CSAGPGGWGTEAFF.

This chain links TRBV29-1 with TRBJ2-6, with D possibly matching TRBD2 (5 bases). V was clipped by 5 bases and J by 0 bases, with 8 bases between them. The germline gives CDR1 SQVTM, CDR2 ANQGSEA. The CDR3 is 14 residues long. The DNA of the CDR3 is TGCAGCGTTAGACGGGACTCTGGGGCCAACGTCCTGACTTTC. This gives the protein CSVRRDSGANVLTF.

Only one count was recorded for this clonotype. The chain uses TRBV28 and TRBJ1-1; D possibly corresponds to TRBD1 (6 bases). CDR1 and CDR2 (germline): MDHEN, SYDVKM. The CDR3 loop spans 13 amino acids. The V end was cut by 6 bases, the J end by 2 bases, with 10 bases between. DNA of the CDR3: TGTGCCAGCAGCGGGACACCTAACACTGAAGCTTTCTTT. The encoded protein is CASSGTPNTEAFF.

Only a few counts were recorded for this clonotype. The V gene is TRBV28, the J gene TRBJ2-7; D not resolved. CDR1 MDHEN and CDR2 SYDVKM come from the germline V gene. The CDR3 is made up of 12 amino acids. V was pared by 8 bases and J by 8 bases, with 16 bases between. The CDR3 loop is CASGVASYKQYF. CDR3 DNA sequence: TGTGCCAGCGGCGTCGCCTCATATAAGCAGTACTTC.

This clonotype has a count of ten or more. This chain joins TRBV12-3 or TRBV12-4 and TRBJ1-5; no reliable D call. This CDR3 has 15 amino acids. V lost 4 bases, J lost 0 bases, and 10 bases lay in between. The CDR3 nucleotides read TGTGCCAGCAGTTCAGTGGGGAATAGCAATCAGCCCCAGCATTTT. Translated, it gives CASSSVGNSNQPQHF.